This T cell receptor beta chain is drawn from a study of blood T cell repertoires in COVID-19. CDR1 and CDR2 from the germline V gene are MNHEY and SVGEGT. V shed 5 bases and J shed 4 bases, with 20 bases lying between them. The CDR3 spans 16 residues. Repertoires were generated with immunoSEQ multiplex PCR, while TCRdb's copy carries only in-frame clones and drops some. The table includes 120,000 to 150,000 clones, approximately 88% detected once. The sample was peripheral blood. The receptor was isolated from a human donor in a cohort sampled during active COVID-19. The J gene is TRBJ1-2, the V gene TRBV6-2 or TRBV6-3, with D perhaps TRBD1 (6 bases). CDR3 DNA: TGTGCCAGCAGTGATAACCCCGACAGGATCGGCTATGGCTACACCTTC. It encodes CASSDNPDRIGYGYTF.